The clone carrying this T cell receptor beta chain was counted at least ten times. V lost 1 base and J lost 1; bases outside the gene matches: 1. The CDR3 runs to 14 residues. CDR1 DFQATT and CDR2 SNEGSKA come from the germline V gene (reference sequence). Within the library, unique molecular identifiers were attached to each individual cDNA molecule. TCRdb itself ran the RACE reads through MiXCR, one entry per CDR3 protein. Among about 94,000 distinct CDR3 sequences listed, 7% to 10% were seen once. The sample originates from a study of human T cells and chemical hapten exposure. The time point denotes: patch test 2, 6 weeks after DPC sensitization. Specified treatment: therapeutic diphenylcyclopropenone sensitization with weekly scalp DPC. The study enrolled 18 to 70-year-old alopecia patients suitable for DPC.

The material sequenced was whole blood, taken in connection with sensitization to the hapten diphenylcyclopropenone (DPC). This clonotype was obtained from a woman aged 40 to 49 with alopecia areata. Some clones in this sample may be carry-over from other donors' samples. The J gene is TRBJ2-5, the V gene TRBV20-1; 9 nucleotides match TRBD2. The CDR3 loop is CSARGLAVQETQYF. CDR3 coding DNA: TGCAGTGCTAGAGGACTAGCGGTCCAAGAGACCCAGTACTTC.